This T cell receptor beta chain emerged from a study of Tregs in tolerant kidney transplant recipients. Findings and caveats of the study: This study did not directly address biological reproducibility. Tregs expanded with activated donor B cells seemed most donor-specific. Few patients were studied, so findings need validation in larger groups.

The CDR3 is 16 residues long. Germline CDR1 and CDR2: SEHNR and FQNEAQ (reference sequence). V lost 3 bases, J lost 3 bases, and 10 bases stayed unmatched. On this clone: Its antigen is unknown.

CD4+CD25+CD127- Tregs, CD4+CD25- non-Tregs, CD4 and CD8 cells were sorted. Produced via immunoSEQ multiplex PCR; TCRdb's table is partial and in-frame only. The data show 85,000 to 90,000 clones, 85% to 95% seen once. The specimen was CD8+ T cells from blood. The rearrangement joins TRBV7-9 to TRBJ1-1, with 7 positions matching TRBD1. The clonotype originates from a human donor in good health. The CDR3 region is CASSLTGIGPDTEAFF. Written as DNA, the CDR3 is TGTGCCAGCAGCTTGACAGGGATCGGCCCGGACACTGAAGCTTTCTTT.